This entry describes one TCR beta chain. Which antigen it targets is not known. No per-base quality is available; no much larger clone lies one base away. The CDR3 measures 13 amino acids from cysteine to phenylalanine. Kept here is only the CDR3 DNA, which spans 39 bases and is read in frame from base 1. CDR1 SGHVS and CDR2 FQNEAQ were looked up in the germline V gene. V was cut back by 3 bases and J by 5 bases, leaving a gap of 10 bases between them. The cohort was made up of 500 to 800 healthy bone marrow donors. Cohort members were all nominally healthy when sampled, although unrecorded immune exposures were likely present. The donor tested CMV seropositive and was one of the 289 seropositive cohort members. Every donor gave a peripheral blood sample, and the peripheral blood mononuclear cells from that sample were used for TCR beta sequencing. The Qiagen DNeasy Blood Extraction Kit was used to extract genomic DNA from the blood cell samples.

Libraries came from the immunoSEQ multiplex PCR assay. A mixture of 60 forward primers for TCR Vbeta segments and 13 reverse primers for TCR Jbeta segments was used in the multiplex PCR. A multiplex PCR assay on genomic DNA amplified the CDR3 region of rearranged TCR beta genes. On the Illumina HiSeq System, the amplified TCR beta libraries were sequenced as 87-base-pair reads. The study's own analysis went as follows. A later analysis tallied 75 million to 85 million unique TCR beta chains across the 666 repertoires, and around 9.9 million of those chains were shared by two or more donors. Raw reads were error-corrected and collapsed into unique sequences with a nearest-neighbor algorithm that merged closely related sequences to remove PCR and sequencing errors. Alignment of CDR3 sequences to IMGT reference sequences was used to assign V, D and J gene segments. For a sequence to be retained, a match of at least six nucleotides was required to both a V gene segment and a J gene segment. A rearrangement counted as productive if the CDR3 had no stop codons and remained in frame with V and J, and every other rearrangement counted as non-productive. CDR3 was defined according to IMGT convention as the region running from the second conserved V-encoded cysteine to the conserved J-encoded phenylalanine. The earlier analysis of fewer than 700 of the donors excluded sequences that lacked an unambiguous match to a single V gene segment. An earlier analysis of just under 600 of the donors called V segments functional above 56.7% productive rearrangements and segregating when the between-donor standard deviation exceeded 5%. A statistical classification framework was developed to diagnose cytomegalovirus status using the catalog of TCR beta chain sequences. In a later analysis, TCR nucleotide sequences were compared against IMGT/GENE-DB human TR gene sequences so that V and J genes could be assigned. A later analysis assigned CDR3 sequences and most-parsimonious VDJ recombination scenarios with the TCRdist pipeline. In a later analysis, each TCR beta chain was defined by its CDR3 amino acid sequence together with its V-gene family, and reads lacking a unique V-gene family were excluded. To address suspected cross-contamination and a sequencing artifact, a later analysis removed several hundred highly shared, low-generation-probability nucleotide sequences. In a later analysis, a clonal expansion index for each public chain was calculated from normalized within-repertoire ranks of inferred template counts. A later analysis computed generation probabilities with a VDJ recombination model fitted to out-of-frame rearrangements, and checked the results against IGoR. Hypergeometric tests were used in a later analysis to score TCR-TCR, TCR-HLA and TCR-CMV co-occurrence, with a repertoire-size bias correction applied to the TCR pairs. A later analysis estimated false discovery rates by permuting HLA or CMV assignments 20 times. A later analysis grouped co-occurring TCRs with DBSCAN, adding TCRdist sequence similarity when clustering within HLA-allele-positive subsets. Co-occurrence clustering excluded repertoires with fewer than 30,000 or more than 120,000 public chains, plus five with anomalous nucleotide sharing. The source is immuneACCESS, and TCRdb retained only in-frame sequences with V and J called. Part of the clones is not carried over; for the studies checked, unresolved V genes explain less than half of this, and the remainder is unexplained. The V and J calls and clone size are taken from that table; D and trimming were inferred from the DNA. In this sample the table shows 70,000 to 100,000 clones, about 80% of which occur a single time. The ten largest clones add up to 32% of the sample.

This entry belongs to a study of cytomegalovirus exposure and HLA in healthy donors (dated by TCRdb to the late 2010s). In terms of the full investigation: In an earlier analysis of 587 of the donors, 250 to 350 Gb of sequence data and 100 million or so unique TCR beta sequences from about 190 million T cells were reported. Donor age, sex, ethnicity and CMV serostatus were collected together with the repertoire data. All discovery cohort repertoires had been generated using a single sequencing platform. The study profiled the T cell repertoires of hundreds of subjects by immunosequencing and related them to cytomegalovirus serostatus. Rather than using new phenotypic data, the later analysis identified candidate immune exposures from TCR beta sequences and from how often those sequences occurred across donors. A later genetic analysis used genome-wide SNP genotypes for about 60% of the 666 donors, treating that subset as a discovery cohort. To predict cytomegalovirus infection status, the study brought together high-throughput TCR immunosequencing, statistical association of individual TCRs with disease status, and machine learning. An earlier analysis of around 580 of the donors used high-throughput TCR beta sequencing to judge whether each TCR beta V gene segment behaved as functional or pseudogenic. Along with the approximately 700-subject first cohort, a separate validation cohort of over a hundred different subjects was used. The number of typed donors differed by locus: 629-630 for A, B, C, DRB1 and DQB1; 522 for DQA1; approximately 610 for DPA1; and about 450 for DPB1. In a later analysis, previously published TCR beta repertoires from 600 to 850 donors were re-analyzed and high-resolution HLA genotyping was added so that TCR occurrence patterns could be studied. The study aimed to test whether signatures of past pathogen exposure could be identified by cataloging public T cell receptors. Roughly 5 DR-DQ haplotypes were treated as single units for association and clustering because of strong linkage in the cohort. Across 300 to 500 genotyped donors of the cohort, an average of roughly 250,000 unique TCR beta nucleotide sequences per donor were sequenced, and around 20% of those sequences were non-productive. An early release that covered roughly 600 HLA-typed donors contained about 300 gigabases of sequencing data and tens of millions of unique TCR sequences. The genetic ancestry cluster associated with self-reported Caucasian donors included 81% of the 398 genotyped donors. HLA typing included class I and class II loci at four-digit resolution. Summary of the overall study and its limitations: An association between a missense DCLRE1C variant and V-gene and J-gene trimming of TCR beta chains was found in a later genetic analysis and replicated in an independent cohort. Fewer than 20 rarely observed V segments, including chromosome 9 orphons, were excluded from the earlier analysis of a few hundred of the donors because counts were too low. Linkage disequilibrium might explain the correlated functional status among segregating V segments, but an unknown experimental factor could not be ruled out. Assigning TCR associations to individual alleles was difficult when HLA alleles, especially DR and DQ, strongly co-occurred. Some IMGT-functional V segments, including TRBV6-2 and TRBV6-3, could not be distinguished by the 87-base-pair reads and were therefore excluded. For the cohort, immune exposure information was limited to CMV serostatus. A cluster of highly shared sequence variants was judged likely to represent a technical artifact of the sequencing pipeline. A later genetic analysis reported fewer N-insertions in productive TCRs among donors in an Asian-associated ancestry cluster than the roughly 720-donor mean. In a later analysis, HLA-associated TCR beta chains showed more clonal expansion and lower generation probabilities than non-associated chains that were equally common. A further reported finding was that TCR beta sequences accurately predicted the HLA-A and HLA-B alleles for most subjects in the first cohort. Specific HLA alleles were associated with over 15,000 TCR beta sequences at a false discovery rate of 0.05 in a later analysis. In a later analysis, several top co-occurrence clusters were reported to appear linked to parvovirus B19, influenza, CMV and Epstein-Barr virus. In a later analysis, the rate of TCR association differed among HLA loci, with DRB1 alleles having the most associated TCRs and HLA-C alleles having the fewest. In both the original and validation cohorts, the classifier was reported to diagnose cytomegalovirus status with high specificity and sensitivity. In a later analysis, most CMV-associated TCR beta chains were found to appear HLA-restricted, with HLA associations seemingly driven largely by CMV exposure. Because some donors lacked HLA typing at each locus, the association tests relied only on the typed subset. In vitro tests confirmed that a few of the cytomegalovirus-associated TCR beta chains recognize cytomegalovirus antigens. The authors suggested that the approach could potentially be extended to other disease states and immunological phenotypes. In an earlier analysis of more than 500 of the donors, most TCR beta V segments appeared in productive rearrangements about 87% or about 30% of the time, broadly matching IMGT annotations. While some public TCRs were present in many individuals, most TCR sequences turned up only very rarely across donors. Only TCR beta chains were sequenced in this cohort, and the absence of alpha or paired-chain data limited detectable features. Roughly uniform sequencing depth across donors was assumed in presence/absence analyses, although this assumption may not hold. In the study, 164 TCR beta chains were listed as associated with cytomegalovirus.

This sequence uses TRBV7-8 and TRBJ2-5; the D region possibly corresponds to TRBD2 (6 bases align). The sequence was obtained from a man between 45 and 60 years old in good health and CMV-seropositive. Sequenced material: PBMCs. Here the CDR3 is given as CASSLLSGETQYF. The nucleotide sequence is TGTGCCAGCAGCTTGTTGAGCGGGGAGACCCAGTACTTC.